The present T cell receptor beta chain was sequenced within a study of tumor-infiltrating lymphocytes in oesophageal squamous cell carcinoma. This CDR3 is 14 amino acids long. V was trimmed by 5 bases and J by 7 bases, leaving 18 bases between them. From germline, CDR1 is ENHRY and CDR2 SYGVKD. TCRdb reprocessed the PCR reads with MiXCR, giving one entry per CDR3 protein. The data hold roughly 21,000 distinct CDR3 sequences, with around two fifths observed a single time. Sample: esophageal tumor tissue. The chain combines TRBV10-3 with TRBJ2-7; maybe TRBD1 (5 bases). This TCR came from a male donor with esophageal squamous cell carcinoma. The CDR3 sequence is CAISKDRVDNEQYF. DNA of the CDR3: TGTGCCATCAGTAAAGACAGAGTAGACAATGAGCAGTACTTC.